One sample yielded the 12 T cell receptor beta chains listed below, sequenced in a study of blood T cell repertoires in COVID-19 (TCRdb year 2020). Receptor amplification or capture employed the immunoSEQ multiplex PCR assay. Here the immuneACCESS table is served through TCRdb, limited to in-frame sequences with V and J called. Missing clones are a known gap in these copies; in checked studies unresolved V genes cover under half, and the rest lacks a known reason. The sample records about 140,000 clones, roughly four fifths of which are singletons. Under 6% of the sample is in the top ten clones. Input material: peripheral blood. These receptors were collected from a woman aged 80 or over with active or convalescent COVID-19.

The chain has TRBV7-8 and TRBJ1-3, with 8 bases identical to TRBD1. Germline loops: CDR1 SGHVS, CDR2 FQNEAQ. The CDR3 runs to 15 residues. Trimming took 0 bases from V and 2 from J; bases not matched to a gene: 0. In nucleotides, the CDR3 is TGTGCCAGCAGCTTAGCGGGACAGGCTGGAAACACCATATATTTT. Translated, it gives CASSLAGQAGNTIYF.

The rearrangement links TRBV29-1 to TRBJ2-5, with D hard to call. The germline CDR1 and CDR2 sequences are SQVTM and ANQGSEA. CDR3 length equals 11 residues. Trimming removed 7 bases at V and 2 bases at J, with 8 bases between. This chain's CDR3 is CSGTAQETQYF. The CDR3, as DNA: TGCAGCGGTACAGCTCAAGAGACCCAGTACTTC.

This rearrangement joins TRBV28 to TRBJ1-2; TRBD1 aligns across 9 bases. The length of the CDR3 is 14 residues. Germline loops: CDR1 MDHEN, CDR2 SYDVKM. With 5 bases clipped from V and 4 bases from J, the junction kept 5 bases outside the gene matches. Here the CDR3 DNA reads TGTGCCAGCAGTCCAGACAGGGGGGGCTATGGCTACACCTTC. As protein: CASSPDRGGYGYTF.

This clone was picked up one time. The rearrangement uses TRBV5-6 and TRBJ2-7; 9 nucleotides agree with TRBD1. The length of the CDR3 is 15 residues. J lost 3 bases, V lost 2 bases, and 6 bases had no gene match. Germline CDR1 reads SGHDT; CDR2 reads YYEEEE. CDR3 DNA: TGTGCCAGCAGCTTCCCTGGGGGACAGGGCTACGAGCAGTACTTC. Protein: CASSFPGGQGYEQYF. Looking up the rest from reference TRBV5-6 and TRBJ2-7 gives the full variable domain: DAGVTQSPTHLIKTRGQQVTLRCSPKSGHDTVSWYQQALGQGPQFIFQYYEEEERQRGNFPDRFSGHQFPNYSSELNVNALLLGDSALYLCASSFPGGQGYEQYFGPGTRLTVT.

The chain employs TRBV14 and TRBJ2-1; TRBD2 might be the D (6 bases). Trimming removed 0 bases at V and 8 bases at J, with 20 bases between. This CDR3 has 17 amino acids. Germline loops: CDR1 SGHDN, CDR2 FVKESK. CDR3 sequence (DNA): TGTGCCAGCAGCCAAGAAGGTTGGACTTCCCGGAGGGATGAGCAGTTCTTC. Protein: CASSQEGWTSRRDEQFF.

The chain combines TRBV29-1 with TRBJ2-1, with TRBD1 matching 7 bases. In germline, CDR1 is SQVTM, CDR2 ANQGSEA. J gave up 4 bases and V 7 bases, and 4 bases lay outside the gene matches. The CDR3 runs 12 residues. The CDR3 bases are TGCAGCGGGACAGGATCTTACAATGAGCAGTTCTTC. As protein: CSGTGSYNEQFF.

This sequence joins TRBV4-1 and TRBJ2-7; the match to TRBD1 covers 9 bases. Per germline, CDR1 MGHRA and CDR2 YSYEKL. The CDR3 loop spans 16 amino acids. V was clipped by 2 bases and J by 0 bases; unmatched bases: 5. The CDR3: CASSQFGQGSSYEQYF. The DNA of the CDR3 is TGCGCCAGCAGCCAATTCGGACAGGGGAGCTCCTACGAGCAGTACTTC.

This chain links TRBV6-2 or TRBV6-3 with TRBJ1-5, with D maybe TRBD1 (5 bases). Looked up from germline, CDR1 is MNHEY and CDR2 is SVGEGT. This CDR3 has 16 amino acids. The V end was cut by 6 bases, the J end by 0 bases, with 15 bases between. For the CDR3, the DNA is TGTGCCAGCAGCCGCCTCGACAGCCGTAGCAATCAGCCCCAGCATTTT. This sequence encodes CASSRLDSRSNQPQHF.

The chain couples TRBV30 to TRBJ1-2; D is perhaps TRBD1 (6 bases). The CDR3 sequence is 14 residues long. Germline CDR1 and CDR2: GTSNPN and SVGIG (reference sequence). Between the trimmed V and J ends, which lost 5 bases and 5 bases, there was a span of 18 bases. The CDR3: CAWDSPQGIYGYTF. CDR3 sequence (DNA): TGTGCCTGGGATTCGCCGCAGGGGATATATGGCTACACCTTC.

The chain links TRBV2 to TRBJ2-7; possibly TRBD2 for D (5 bases). The CDR3 length is 14 residues. V was clipped by 1 base and J by 5 bases, with 12 bases between them. CDR1 is SNHLY, CDR2 FYNNEI, per germline. CDR3 sequence reads: CASSEGVIGDEQYF. CDR3 in DNA: TGTGCCAGCAGTGAAGGGGTCATCGGGGACGAGCAGTACTTC.

This chain uses TRBV4-3 with TRBJ2-2; 11 bases line up with TRBD2. Trimming removed 4 bases from V and 1 base from J; junction bases left unmatched: 11. Germline-derived CDR1 and CDR2 are LGHNA and YSLEER. The length of the CDR3 is 19 residues. CDR3 DNA sequence: TGCGCCAGCAGCCCCCGGGCTAGCGGGGGGATACAGAACACCGGGGAGCTGTTTTTT. Its protein product is CASSPRASGGIQNTGELFF.

The V gene is TRBV3-1 (or the pseudogene TRBV3-2), the J gene TRBJ1-1, with no clear D. The germline V gene encodes CDR1 LGHDT and CDR2 YNNKEL (reference sequence). V lost 0 bases, J lost 8 bases, and 10 bases lay in between. The CDR3 spans 13 residues. CDR3 sequence (DNA): TGTGCCAGCAGCCAAGATTTGGCGGCGGAAGCTTTCTTT. Its protein is CASSQDLAAEAFF.